Listed here are 15 T cell receptor beta chains from one sample, sequenced in a study of CD8 T cells in Susac syndrome. The RNA input was about 0.45 to 1 ug, and it was reverse transcribed with random hexamers. Each CDR3 protein gets one entry after TCRdb re-called the immunoSEQ multiplex PCR reads with MiXCR. The top ten hold around 0.08% of the sample, which has some 160,000 distinct CDR3 sequences, approximately 90% seen once. Sequences were obtained from CD4+ T cells from PBMCs. These receptors all come from a human donor in good health.

DNA of the CDR3: TGTGCCATCAGTGAACCGGAGACAAGGGGTGGCTACACCTTC. The encoded protein is CAISEPETRGGYTF. V and J are TRBV10-3 and TRBJ1-2, with D perhaps matching TRBD1 (5 bases). The germline V gene has CDR1 ENHRY and CDR2 SYGVKD. V gave up 3 bases and J gave up 7 bases, with 15 bases separating them. The length of the CDR3 is 14 residues.

This chain uses TRBV7-9 with TRBJ1-5, with 7 bases matching TRBD1. The CDR3 contains 13 residues. Germline values: CDR1 SEHNR, CDR2 FQNEAQ (reference sequence). Germline trimming cut 5 bases from V and 6 bases from J; bases unmatched to any gene: 4. The CDR3 here is CASSDRAGQPQHF. CDR3 nucleotides: TGTGCCAGCAGCGACAGGGCCGGTCAGCCCCAGCATTTT.

The J gene is TRBJ1-1, the V gene TRBV9, with 7 bases fitting TRBD1. The CDR3 consists of 16 residues. The trim removed 2 bases at V and 0 bases at J, leaving 7 bases unmatched. The germline V gene encodes CDR1 SGDLS and CDR2 YYNGEE. The CDR3 DNA follows: TGTGCCAGCAGCGTGGGTGGGGGACAGATGAACACTGAAGCTTTCTTT. Protein sequence: CASSVGGGQMNTEAFF.

This clonotype has a single count. At one of its ends the junction is not consistent with the germline gene, which may arise from a read error. The chain recombines TRBV19 with TRBJ1-1; D unclear. The CDR3 has 12 residues. CDR1 is LNHDA and CDR2 is SQIVND in the germline V gene (reference sequence). This chain's CDR3 is CASKRVGTEAFF. In nucleotides, the CDR3 is TGTGCAAGTAAGCGGGTGGGGACTGAAGCTTTCTTT.

V is TRBV6-6 and J is TRBJ2-3; 8 nucleotides agree with TRBD2. CDR1 and CDR2 from the germline V gene are MNHNY and SVGAGI (reference sequence). This CDR3 has 16 residues. V was clipped by 2 bases and J by 4 bases; unmatched bases: 8. Written as DNA, the CDR3 is TGTGCCAGCAGTTACCCCGGACTAGCTAATTCAGATACGCAGTATTTT. It encodes CASSYPGLANSDTQYF.

The CDR3 region is CASSVGLDNYEQYF. The CDR3 region has the DNA TGTGCCAGCAGCGTCGGGCTAGATAACTACGAGCAGTACTTC. The chain employs TRBV9 and TRBJ2-7; D uncertain. Germline V gene data show CDR1 as SGDLS and CDR2 as YYNGEE. V was trimmed by 2 bases and J by 3 bases, leaving 12 bases between them. The CDR3 contains 14 residues.

This chain uses TRBV5-1 with TRBJ2-7; D remains unclear. Germline loops: CDR1 SGHRS, CDR2 YFSETQ. Trimming took off 0 bases at V and 4 bases at J, with 11 bases between the two ends. The CDR3 covers 14 residues. The CDR3 nucleotides read TGCGCCAGCAGCTTGGTCGGTGGAAGTTACGAGCAGTACTTC. Its translation: CASSLVGGSYEQYF.

This clonotype was recorded a few times. The chain uses TRBV25-1 and TRBJ2-7; maybe TRBD1 (6 bases). Germline loops: CDR1 MGHDK, CDR2 SYGVNS. The V end was cut by 8 bases, the J end by 2 bases, with 13 bases between. This CDR3 spans 13 amino acids. In nucleotides, the CDR3 is TGTGCCAGCCAATTTACAGGGACCTACGAGCAGTACTTC. This translates into CASQFTGTYEQYF.

J is TRBJ2-7 and V is TRBV4-3, with D uncertain. The CDR3 runs 15 residues. The V end was cut by 0 bases, the J end by 1 base, with 10 bases between. Germline assignment: CDR1 LGHNA and CDR2 YSLEER. The CDR3 DNA is TGCGCCAGCAGCCAAGAACCGGTACAGTCCTACGAGCAGTACTTC. Residues: CASSQEPVQSYEQYF.

This chain links TRBV5-1 with TRBJ1-1; D ambiguous. Germline values: CDR1 SGHRS, CDR2 YFSETQ. Trimming shortened V by 4 bases and J by 0 bases, and 7 bases separated the two germline ends. The CDR3 runs 13 residues. DNA for the CDR3: TGCGCCAGCAGCCAGCAGTTGAACACTGAAGCTTTCTTT. This encodes CASSQQLNTEAFF. Complete variable domain (other parts from reference TRBV5-1 and TRBJ1-1): KAGVTQTPRYLIKTRGQQVTLSCSPISGHRSVSWYQQTPGQGLQFLFEYFSETQRNKGNFPGRFSGRQFSNSRSEMNVSTLELGDSALYLCASSQQLNTEAFFGQGTRLTVV.

This chain joins TRBV10-3 and TRBJ2-5, with 8 positions matching TRBD2. CDR1 is ENHRY and CDR2 is SYGVKD in the germline V gene. The CDR3 has 15 amino acids. V lost 1 base and J lost 3; bases outside the gene matches: 4. Here the CDR3 DNA reads TGTGCCATCAGTGAGTTTGGGACTAGTGAAGAGACCCAGTACTTC. Protein: CAISEFGTSEETQYF.

This chain links TRBV5-5 with TRBJ2-5; 10 bases agree with TRBD2. CDR1 is SGHKS and CDR2 is YYEKEE in the germline V gene (reference sequence). This CDR3 is 15 amino acids long. The junction had 4 bases not matched to a gene; V was cut back by 4 bases and J by 1 base. CDR3 residues: CASSLRTSGQETQYF. The CDR3 nucleotides are TGTGCCAGCAGCCTTAGGACTAGCGGCCAAGAGACCCAGTACTTC.

The chain couples TRBV9 to TRBJ1-2; D remains ambiguous. CDR1 is SGDLS, CDR2 YYNGEE, per germline. This CDR3 comprises 14 residues. Trimming stripped 4 bases from V and 4 bases from J, with 14 bases between. DNA of the CDR3: TGTGCCAGCAGCCCACGTCCGGGCGTCTATGGCTACACCTTC. It is translated as CASSPRPGVYGYTF.

The gene calls are TRBV20-1 and TRBJ2-3; D remains ambiguous. This CDR3 has 15 amino acids. The germline V gene encodes CDR1 DFQATT and CDR2 SNEGSKA (reference sequence). The V end lost 1 base, the J end lost 0 bases, and 11 bases lay between the germline ends. CDR3 bases: TGCAGTGCTAGAGTCCCGCACTCTAGCACAGATACGCAGTATTTT. As protein: CSARVPHSSTDTQYF.

The CDR3 here is CASSPTRSEQYF. In DNA form, the CDR3 reads TGTGCCAGCTCACCCACGAGGAGCGAGCAGTACTTC. V and J are TRBV18 and TRBJ2-7; D remains ambiguous. The ends were cut back, 3 bases at V and 6 bases at J, with 9 bases in the middle. The CDR3 is made up of 12 amino acids. Per the germline V gene, CDR1 is KGHSH and CDR2 is LQKENI.